This is a list of T cell receptor beta chains from one sample in a study of shared clonotypes between healthy human individuals. Using immunoSEQ multiplex PCR, the repertoire was profiled, and TCRdb retains in-frame clones only, with some absent. The sample includes about 320,000 clones, roughly 84% of them seen just once. The source material was memory CD8+ T cells sorted from blood. Receptors were obtained from a man aged 18 to 35 in good health. The CDR3 runs from the conserved cysteine through the conserved F or W. Each record gives: clone size, V gene, D gene, J gene, CDR3 length, CDR3 DNA, CDR3 protein. A D gene is named only where the DNA matches it firmly. Only part of the rows carry a size: once, few, many, or a class if the clone is expanded.

-	TRBV27	TRBD1	TRBJ1-6	16	TGTGCCAGCAGTAAGACAGGGCCTTCTTATAATTCACCCCTCCACTTT	CASSKTGPSYNSPLHF
-	TRBV11-2	TRBD1	TRBJ2-5	15	TGTGCCAGCAGCTTAGGCCTGACAGGGAGTGAGACCCAGTACTTC	CASSLGLTGSETQYF
-	TRBV5-1	-	TRBJ2-7	15	TGCGCCAGCAGCTTGCGGACAGCGAGCTCCTACGAGCAGTACTTC	CASSLRTASSYEQYF
-	TRBV11-2	-	TRBJ2-7	15	TGTGCCAGCAGCCTTTCCCTAGAGACCTCCTACGAGCAGTACTTC	CASSLSLETSYEQYF
-	TRBV30	TRBD2	TRBJ2-3	14	TGTGCCTGGAGTGGCCTAGCGGGAGGGGATACGCAGTATTTT	CAWSGLAGGDTQYF
-	TRBV5-3	-	TRBJ1-5	9	TGTGCCCACCGTCAGCCCCAGCATTTT	CAHRQPQHF
-	TRBV7-6	TRBD2	TRBJ2-3	15	TGTGCCAGCAGCTACGGGAGGCAGGCCCCAGATACGCAGTATTTT	CASSYGRQAPDTQYF
-	TRBV6-5	-	TRBJ1-2	16	TGTGCCAGCAGTTACTCCACAGGTCAAACTAACTATGGCTACACCTTC	CASSYSTGQTNYGYTF
-	TRBV6-6	-	TRBJ1-4	15	TGTGCCAGCAGTTACCATACGATGACTAATGAAAAACTGTTTTTT	CASSYHTMTNEKLFF
-	TRBV9	TRBD1	TRBJ1-6	15	TGTGCCAGCAGCGACGGGACAGGGGGAGGTTCACCCCTCCACTTT	CASSDGTGGGSPLHF
-	TRBV6-5	-	TRBJ2-7	16	TGTGCCAGCAGTTACTCGAAGGCAGGGACGGGCTACGAGCAGTACTTC	CASSYSKAGTGYEQYF
many	TRBV27	TRBD2	TRBJ2-2	16	TGTGCCAGCAGTTTAACGGGACTAGTATGGACCGGGGAGCTGTTTTTT	CASSLTGLVWTGELFF
-	TRBV4-1	-	TRBJ1-2	14	TGCGCCAGCAGCCAAGAAGGAGGTGGCTATGGCTACACCTTC	CASSQEGGGYGYTF
-	TRBV2	TRBD1	TRBJ1-1	14	TGTGCCAGCCGGGACAGCCCGATGAACACTGAAGCTTTCTTT	CASRDSPMNTEAFF
few	TRBV7-9	TRBD1	TRBJ2-7	16	TGTGCCAGCAGCTTAGTATCGGGACAGGGGTCCTACGAGCAGTACTTC	CASSLVSGQGSYEQYF
-	TRBV6-5	TRBD1	TRBJ2-1	15	TGTGCCAGCACCCCTGGGACAGGGGGTTACAATGAGCAGTTCTTC	CASTPGTGGYNEQFF
-	TRBV4-1	-	TRBJ2-3	16	TGCGCCAGCAGCCAAGTTCAGGGGAGGGAGACAGATACGCAGTATTTT	CASSQVQGRETDTQYF
once	TRBV12-5	TRBD1	TRBJ1-1	17	TGTGCTAGTGGCCTTACAGTCGGCAGGGGGCTGGGGACTGAAGCTTTCTTT	CASGLTVGRGLGTEAFF
-	TRBV6-6	-	TRBJ1-3	13	TGTGCCAGCACCTCAGAGTCTGGAAACACCATATATTTT	CASTSESGNTIYF
few	TRBV5-1	-	TRBJ2-7	15	TGCGCCAGCAGCTACACCCGGGCCAATCCCTACGAGCAGTACTTC	CASSYTRANPYEQYF
-	TRBV11-2	-	TRBJ2-7	13	TGTGCCAGCAGTTACGGGGGGCCCTACGAGCAGTACTTC	CASSYGGPYEQYF
-	TRBV5-1	-	TRBJ2-7	16	TGCGCCAGCAGCCCCCCCGCCAGGGGGGAATCCTACGAGCAGTACTTC	CASSPPARGESYEQYF
few	TRBV7-9	-	TRBJ2-7	14	TGTGCCAGCAGCTTAGCGGGCCGGGACTACGAGCAGTACTTC	CASSLAGRDYEQYF
-	TRBV7-6	TRBD2	TRBJ2-2	15	TGTGCCAGCAGTAAGCGGGAGGGCTCTCCCGGGGAGCTGTTTTTT	CASSKREGSPGELFF
few	TRBV7-8	-	TRBJ2-5	13	TGTGCCAGCAGCGCGGACATGGAAGAGACCCAGTACTTC	CASSADMEETQYF
few	TRBV6-4	-	TRBJ2-2	14	TGTGCCAGCAGTGACTCCAGGCAGCCCGGGGAGCTGTTTTTT	CASSDSRQPGELFF
-	TRBV10-3	TRBD1	TRBJ1-2	16	TGTGCCATCAGTGAGTCATGGGGACAGGGGAACTATGGCTACACCTTC	CAISESWGQGNYGYTF
-	TRBV6-6	-	TRBJ2-7	15	TGTGCCAGCAGTCTCCGGGACCAAGATCCCCACGAGCAGTACTTC	CASSLRDQDPHEQYF
-	TRBV7-9	-	TRBJ1-2	15	TGTGCCAGCAGCGACGAGGGGCCTAACTACTATGGCTACACCTTC	CASSDEGPNYYGYTF
-	TRBV6-5	-	TRBJ1-3	16	TGTGCCAGCAGTTACTCAGGGGACGGAACTGGAAACACCATATATTTT	CASSYSGDGTGNTIYF
-	TRBV9	TRBD1	TRBJ2-7	14	TGTGCCAGCAGCGTAGAGGGACAGCCCTACGAGCAGTACTTC	CASSVEGQPYEQYF
-	TRBV5-1	-	TRBJ2-7	13	TGCGCCAGCAGAGGCGCAGGAACCTACGAGCAGTACTTC	CASRGAGTYEQYF
-	TRBV6-5	TRBD1	TRBJ2-1	15	TGTGCCAGCAGTCCCAGGGGGCTTTTTGACAATGAGCAGTTCTTC	CASSPRGLFDNEQFF
-	TRBV27	-	TRBJ2-7	13	TGTGCCAGCAGTCCTTGGGACCCCTACGAGCAGTACTTC	CASSPWDPYEQYF
-	TRBV5-1	TRBD1	TRBJ2-5	14	TGCGCCAGCAGCTCATGGACAGGGGGCGAGACCCAGTACTTC	CASSSWTGGETQYF
-	TRBV19	-	TRBJ2-7	12	TGTGCCAGTAGTAGAGGCTCCTACGAGCAGTACTTC	CASSRGSYEQYF
-	TRBV27	-	TRBJ1-2	13	TGTGCCACGTACCAACATGGGTCCTATGGCTACACCTTC	CATYQHGSYGYTF
-	TRBV7-8	TRBD1	TRBJ2-3	16	TGTGCCAGCATACTCGCTGGACAGGGGAACACAGATACGCAGTATTTT	CASILAGQGNTDTQYF
-	TRBV10-3	-	TRBJ2-7	14	TGTGCCATCAGTGAGTCTGGGGGTGACTACGAGCAGTACTTC	CAISESGGDYEQYF
-	TRBV30	-	TRBJ1-1	13	TGTGCCTGGGAGATGGGGTTGAACACTGAAGCTTTCTTT	CAWEMGLNTEAFF
-	TRBV5-1	-	TRBJ2-7	18	TGCGCCAGCAGCTTACTTATAGGGGACACTGATTTGGCCTACGAGCAGTACTTC	CASSLLIGDTDLAYEQYF
-	TRBV10-2	-	TRBJ2-5	16	TGCGCCAGCAGCGAACCCGGGACATGGACTGGAGAGACCCAGTACTTC	CASSEPGTWTGETQYF
-	TRBV6-1	-	TRBJ2-6	13	TGTGCCAGCAGGGGCTCTGGGGCCAACGTCCTGACTTTC	CASRGSGANVLTF
-	TRBV5-6	-	TRBJ2-7	13	TGTGCCAGCAGCACAGAACCCACCTACGAGCAGTACTTC	CASSTEPTYEQYF